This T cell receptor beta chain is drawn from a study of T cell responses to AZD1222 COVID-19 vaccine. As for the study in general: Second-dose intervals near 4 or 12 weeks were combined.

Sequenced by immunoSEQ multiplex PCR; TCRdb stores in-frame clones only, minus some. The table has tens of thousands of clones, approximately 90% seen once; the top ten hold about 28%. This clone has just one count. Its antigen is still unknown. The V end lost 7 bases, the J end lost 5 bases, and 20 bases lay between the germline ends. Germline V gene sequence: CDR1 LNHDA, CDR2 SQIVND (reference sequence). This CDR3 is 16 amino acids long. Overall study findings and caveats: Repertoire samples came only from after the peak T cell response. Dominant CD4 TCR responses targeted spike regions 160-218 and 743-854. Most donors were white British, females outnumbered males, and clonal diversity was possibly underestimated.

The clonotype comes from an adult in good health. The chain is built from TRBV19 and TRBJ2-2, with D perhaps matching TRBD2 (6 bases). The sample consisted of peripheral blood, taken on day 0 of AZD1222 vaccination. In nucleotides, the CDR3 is TGTGCCAGTATGGAGGGAACGGGAGAGAGTACCGGGGAGCTGTTTTTT. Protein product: CASMEGTGESTGELFF. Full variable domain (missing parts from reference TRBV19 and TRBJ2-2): DGGITQSPKYLFRKEGQNVTLSCEQNLNHDAMYWYRQDPGQGLRLIYYSQIVNDFQKGDIAEGYSVSREKKESFPLTVTSAQKNPTAFYLCASMEGTGESTGELFFGEGSRLTVL.